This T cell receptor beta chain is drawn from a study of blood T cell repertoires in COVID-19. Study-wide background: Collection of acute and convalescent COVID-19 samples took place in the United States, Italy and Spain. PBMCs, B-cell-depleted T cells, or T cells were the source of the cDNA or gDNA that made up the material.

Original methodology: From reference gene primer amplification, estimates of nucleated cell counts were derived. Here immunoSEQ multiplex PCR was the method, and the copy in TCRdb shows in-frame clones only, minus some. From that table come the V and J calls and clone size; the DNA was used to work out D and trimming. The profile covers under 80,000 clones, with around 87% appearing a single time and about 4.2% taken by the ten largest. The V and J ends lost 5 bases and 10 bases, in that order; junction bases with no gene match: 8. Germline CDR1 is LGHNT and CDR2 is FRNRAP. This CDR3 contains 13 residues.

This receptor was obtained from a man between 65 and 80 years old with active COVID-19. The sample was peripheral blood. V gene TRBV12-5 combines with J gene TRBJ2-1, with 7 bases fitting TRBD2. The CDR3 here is CASGPRLGGEQFF. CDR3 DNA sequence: TGTGCTAGTGGTCCGCGCCTGGGGGGGGAGCAGTTCTTC. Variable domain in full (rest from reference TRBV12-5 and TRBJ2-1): DARVTQTPRHKVTEMGQEVTMRCQPILGHNTVFWYRQTMMQGLELLAYFRNRAPLDDSGMPKDRFSAEMPDATLATLKIQPSEPRDSAVYFCASGPRLGGEQFFGPGTRLTVL.